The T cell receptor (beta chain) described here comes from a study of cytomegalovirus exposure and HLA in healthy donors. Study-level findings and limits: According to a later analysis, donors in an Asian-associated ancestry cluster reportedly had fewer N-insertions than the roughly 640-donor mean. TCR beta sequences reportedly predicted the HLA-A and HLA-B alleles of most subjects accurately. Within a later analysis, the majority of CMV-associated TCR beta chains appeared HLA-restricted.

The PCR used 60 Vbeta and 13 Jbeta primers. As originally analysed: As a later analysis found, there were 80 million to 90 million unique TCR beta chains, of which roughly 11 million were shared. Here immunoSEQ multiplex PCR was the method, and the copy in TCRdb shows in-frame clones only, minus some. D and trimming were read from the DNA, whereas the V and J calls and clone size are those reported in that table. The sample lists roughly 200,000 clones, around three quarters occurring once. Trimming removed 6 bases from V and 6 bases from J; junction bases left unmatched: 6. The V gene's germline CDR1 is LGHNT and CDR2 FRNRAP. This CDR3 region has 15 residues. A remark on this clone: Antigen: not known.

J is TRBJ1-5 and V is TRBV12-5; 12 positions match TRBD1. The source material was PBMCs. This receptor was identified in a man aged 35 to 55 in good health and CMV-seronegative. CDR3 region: CASGPGTGGFQPQHF. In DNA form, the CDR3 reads TGTGCTAGTGGCCCCGGGACAGGGGGCTTTCAGCCCCAGCATTTT. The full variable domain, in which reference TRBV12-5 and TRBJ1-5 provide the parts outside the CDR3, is DARVTQTPRHKVTEMGQEVTMRCQPILGHNTVFWYRQTMMQGLELLAYFRNRAPLDDSGMPKDRFSAEMPDATLATLKIQPSEPRDSAVYFCASGPGTGGFQPQHFGDGTRLSIL.